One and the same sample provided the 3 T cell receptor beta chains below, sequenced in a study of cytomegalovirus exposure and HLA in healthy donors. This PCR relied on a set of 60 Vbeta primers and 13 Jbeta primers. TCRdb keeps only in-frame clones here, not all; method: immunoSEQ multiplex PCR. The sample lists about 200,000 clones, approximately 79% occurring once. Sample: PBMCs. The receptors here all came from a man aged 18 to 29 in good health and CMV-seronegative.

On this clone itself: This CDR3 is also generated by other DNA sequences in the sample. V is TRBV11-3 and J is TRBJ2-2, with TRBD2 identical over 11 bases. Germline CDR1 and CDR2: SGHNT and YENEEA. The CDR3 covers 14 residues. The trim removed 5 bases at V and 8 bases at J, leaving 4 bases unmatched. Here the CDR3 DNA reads TGTGCCAGCAGCCTGACTAGCGGGACTGGGGAGCTGTTTTTT. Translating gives CASSLTSGTGELFF.

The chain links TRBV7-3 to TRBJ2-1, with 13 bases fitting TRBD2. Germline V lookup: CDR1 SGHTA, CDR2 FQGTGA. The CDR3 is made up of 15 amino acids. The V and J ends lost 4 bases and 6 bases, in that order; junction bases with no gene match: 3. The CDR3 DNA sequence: TGTGCCAGCAGCTCACTAGCGGGGGGGCCCAATGAGCAGTTCTTC. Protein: CASSSLAGGPNEQFF.

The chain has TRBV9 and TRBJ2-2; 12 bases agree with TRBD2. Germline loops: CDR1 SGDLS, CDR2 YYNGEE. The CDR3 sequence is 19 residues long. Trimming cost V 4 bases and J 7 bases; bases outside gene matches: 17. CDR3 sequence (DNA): TGTGCCAGCAGCCCTCCCTGGGCTAGCGGGGGGGCGTTGAACGGGGAGCTGTTTTTT. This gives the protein CASSPPWASGGALNGELFF.